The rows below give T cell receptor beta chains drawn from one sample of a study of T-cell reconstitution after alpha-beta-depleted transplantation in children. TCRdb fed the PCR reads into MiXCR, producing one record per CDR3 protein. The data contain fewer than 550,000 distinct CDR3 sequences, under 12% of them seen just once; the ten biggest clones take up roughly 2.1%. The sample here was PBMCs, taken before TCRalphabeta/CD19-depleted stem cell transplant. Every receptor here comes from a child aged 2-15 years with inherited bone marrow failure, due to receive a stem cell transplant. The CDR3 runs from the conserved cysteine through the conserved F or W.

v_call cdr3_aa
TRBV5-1 CASGNPSGISNEQFF
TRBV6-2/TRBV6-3 CASAVRRYEQYF
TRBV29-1 CSVVVGTAHRTGNIQYF
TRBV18 CASSPDPNAEQFF
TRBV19 CASTSSRGTVQFF
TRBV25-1 CASRPGYLNTEAFF
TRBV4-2 CASSPRTGGEVETQYF
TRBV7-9 CASSAQGAYKNIQYF
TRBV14 CASSLYSGRAYNEQFF
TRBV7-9 CASRPPGLAGSVQYF
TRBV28 CASSLMGGPLIHTLHF
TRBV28 CASSSLGLMNTEAFF
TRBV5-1 CASSLDGREDTQYF
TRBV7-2 CASSSLPRNYGYTF
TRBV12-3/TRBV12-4 CASSFTGTGAGSQYF
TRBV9 CASSVSETDDTEAFF
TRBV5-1 CASSLEASGDYNEQFF
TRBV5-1 CASSWDWTATYEQYF
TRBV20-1 CSGLQRTYEQYF
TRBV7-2 CASSLSTDTQYF
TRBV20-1 CSASGRALGSYEQYF
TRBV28 CASSFVNTDYSTDTQYF
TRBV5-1 CASSLGDRGPETQYF
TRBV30 CAWIGGSTEAFF
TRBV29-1 CSENRDRENEQFF
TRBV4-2 CASSQDPASGRAVEQYF
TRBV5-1 CASSLAGSNEQFF
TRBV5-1 CASSLEGQPNTEAFF
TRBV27 CASSLGAVPYNEQFF
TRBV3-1 CASSQVWAGETDTQYF
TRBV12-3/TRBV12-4 CASSLGTYNQPQHF
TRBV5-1 CASSLNYASSGNTIYF
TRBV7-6 CASSARLAGVDEQFF
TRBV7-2 CASSTGGNSPLHF
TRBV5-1 CASSSPNLGSTDTQYF
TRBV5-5 CASSTGQGLAMNTEAFF
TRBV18 CASSPIGGHPPQHF
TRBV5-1 CASSPLSRPVITYEQYF
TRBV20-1 CSARSGLGTYLSYEQYF
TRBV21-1 CASSKDHAGHAYEQYF
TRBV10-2 CATPGPTNEKLFF
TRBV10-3 CAIIGTGVYNEQFF
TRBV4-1 CASSRQKGGGDNEQFF
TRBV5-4 CASSLKSGRDTGELFF
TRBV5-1 CASSLEAGDTQYF
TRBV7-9 CASSTSSGTSYEQYF
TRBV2 CASRTLIQATQYF
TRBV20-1 CSTYGAAISGANVLTF
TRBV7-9 CASSAPDRGDEQYF
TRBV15 CATSRWGHDNQPQHF
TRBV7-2 CASSRGGSVYEQYF
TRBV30 CASLLIDRSGNTIYF
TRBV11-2 CASSLVSGATYEQYF
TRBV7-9 CASSLRATDTEAFF
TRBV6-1 CASSTTSGAYNEQFF
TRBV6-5 CASSYSNRNQPQHF
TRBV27 CASSLQWEYNEQFF
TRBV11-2 CAISLEGPTSGGGGETQYF
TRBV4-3 CASSQATGADYEQYF
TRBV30 CAWSRKNEQFF